This T cell receptor (beta chain) was retrieved from a study of shared clonotypes between healthy human individuals (dated by TCRdb to about 2020). About the full investigation: Two women and a few men aged 18 to 49 years were included in the cohort. For each donor, CD4 naive and CD4 memory were each run on three plates, CD8 naive on two plates, and CD8 memory on one plate. Blood TCR repertoires of a handful of healthy adults were deeply sequenced to estimate repertoire size and the extent of clonotype sharing between individuals. Different laboratories and diverse techniques were used to prepare libraries and sequence TCR repertoires, to increase sequencing depth and limit assay-specific biases. Each donor's leukapheresis produced roughly between roughly 0.85 and 10 billion PBMCs.

The CDR3 numbers 17 residues from cysteine through phenylalanine. The retained sequence is limited to the CDR3, 51 bases, with the frame set at the first base. CDR1 and CDR2 are read off the germline V gene as MGHRA and YSYEKL. V is shortened by 0 bases, J by 0 bases, and the region joining them spans 15 bases. The donors were healthy, HIV-negative adults who had no recently reported acute infections or vaccinations. Every donor was a Caucasian adult living in Nashville, Tennessee, USA. CD4+ T cells were enriched by magnetic negative selection; naive cells were then positively selected on CD45RA, and the negative fraction formed the memory subset. After blood collection by leukapheresis, PBMCs were isolated using Ficoll-Histopaque density gradient centrifugation and then cryopreserved in the vapor phase of liquid nitrogen. Purity and quantity of every magnetically sorted T cell population were checked by analytical flow cytometry. Each sorted fraction had its genomic DNA isolated and then quantified by UV absorbance on a Nanodrop 2000c.

Of note for this clone: The antigen this receptor binds is unknown. No base quality information exists; no much larger clone differs at one position.

TCR CDR3 regions were amplified from genomic DNA by multiplex PCR using the deep immunoSEQ assay. Genomic DNA extracted from each cell subset was distributed evenly over all wells of several immunoSEQ 96-well plates, and each plate served as one replicate. Each replicate PCR for sorted subsets received 150 to 250 ng genomic DNA, equal to roughly 30,000 T cell genomes. Purified libraries were quantified with a Qubit 3.0 fluorometer, sized on a Bioanalyzer 2100, and re-quantified with the KAPA Library Quantification kit. Every immunoSEQ 96-well plate was sequenced on a dedicated single-read 150-cycle Illumina NextSeq 550 flow cell. The published analysis was carried out like this. Because only junctional sequences without quality scores were contained in the immunoSEQ output, filtering matching that applied to full-length reads could not be performed. Sequences were annotated with PyIR, a Python wrapper for IgBLAST v1.9, and V/J genes and CDR3 were assigned using IMGT germline references. Reads with weak V/J assignments (E-value above 1e-6), missing CDR3, stop codons, out-of-frame junctions, or ambiguous translated residues were removed. A V3J clonotype was defined by an identical inferred V gene, J gene, and CDR3 amino acid sequence. Percentage overlap between repertoires was calculated by dividing the number of shared unique clonotypes by the size of the smaller repertoire. RTK rarefaction, the Chao1 estimator, and Recon v2.1 estimates of unobserved clonotypes were used to assess repertoire richness. For all TCRbeta clonotypes obtained by the gDNA method from a few donors, generation probabilities were computed with OLGA. Here the immuneACCESS table is served through TCRdb, limited to in-frame sequences with V and J called. Missing clones are a known gap in these copies; in checked studies unresolved V genes cover under half, and the rest lacks a known reason. The V and J calls and clone size were taken over from that table, and D and trimming were inferred from the DNA. Here the sample has some 2,000,000 clones; 85% to 95% occur a single time. Clones ranked in the top ten supply 0.1% to 0.15% of the sample.

Paper-wide results and their limitations: Rarefaction of sorted-subset datasets indicated incomplete sequencing despite the large sequencing depth. Estimated clonotype richness was generally larger for naive than for memory subsets. When several donors were compared, the shared fraction of clonotypes was around 5% for naive CD4, about 4% for naive CD8, roughly 2.5% for memory CD4, and roughly 0.4% for memory CD8. Pairwise subsampling indicated that sequencing depth was expected to affect the degree of clonotype sharing among donors. Clonotypes shared by all four sorted-subset donors showed higher generation probabilities than non-shared clonotypes. Only blood was sampled, and tissue TCR repertoires likely differ from those in blood. The small number of donors limited the genetic and exposure-history diversity represented.

The rearrangement joined TRBV4-1 to TRBJ2-7; the D gene cannot be named for sure. The sequence came from a man aged 18-30 years in good health. Material for sequencing was naive CD4+ T cells sorted from blood. According to the study, the label for this sample's cell subset or site signals: CD45RA+ positively selected. The CDR3 reads CASSQDMAGLFSYEQYF. The DNA sequence is given as TGCGCCAGCAGCCAAGATATGGCAGGCCTTTTCTCCTACGAGCAGTACTTC.